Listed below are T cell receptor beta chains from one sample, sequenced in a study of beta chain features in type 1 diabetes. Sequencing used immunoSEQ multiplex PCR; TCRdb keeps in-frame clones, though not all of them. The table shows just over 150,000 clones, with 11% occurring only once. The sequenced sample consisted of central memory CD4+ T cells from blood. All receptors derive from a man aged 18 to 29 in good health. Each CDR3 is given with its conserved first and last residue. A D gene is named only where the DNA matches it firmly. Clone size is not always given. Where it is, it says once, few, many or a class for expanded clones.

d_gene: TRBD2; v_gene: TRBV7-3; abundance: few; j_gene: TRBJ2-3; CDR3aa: CASSTGTSGVTDTQYF; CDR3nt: TGTGCCAGCAGCACTGGGACTAGCGGGGTCACAGATACGCAGTATTTT
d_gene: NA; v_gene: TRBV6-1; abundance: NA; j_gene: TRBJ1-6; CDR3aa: CASSGRTSSYNSPLHF; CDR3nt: TGTGCCAGCAGTGGGCGTACAAGCTCCTATAATTCACCCCTCCACTTT
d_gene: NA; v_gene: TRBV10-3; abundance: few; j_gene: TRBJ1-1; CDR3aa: CAISGMSNTEAFF; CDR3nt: TGTGCCATCAGTGGGATGTCGAACACTGAAGCTTTCTTT
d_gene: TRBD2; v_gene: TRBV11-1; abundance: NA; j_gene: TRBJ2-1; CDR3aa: CASSRVGLANEQFF; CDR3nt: TGTGCCAGCAGCCGGGTGGGACTAGCAAATGAGCAGTTCTTC
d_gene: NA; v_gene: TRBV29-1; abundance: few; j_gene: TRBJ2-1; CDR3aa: CSVRADTNEQFF; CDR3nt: TGCAGCGTTCGGGCAGATACCAATGAGCAGTTCTTC
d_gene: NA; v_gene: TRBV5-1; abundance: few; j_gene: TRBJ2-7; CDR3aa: CASSLKDSAEQYF; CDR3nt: TGCGCCAGCAGCTTGAAGGATAGTGCCGAGCAGTACTTC
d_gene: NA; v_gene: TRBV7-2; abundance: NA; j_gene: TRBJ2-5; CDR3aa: CASSLVRAFRSATQYF; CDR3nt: TGTGCCAGCAGCTTAGTGAGGGCGTTCCGGTCGGCGACCCAGTACTTC
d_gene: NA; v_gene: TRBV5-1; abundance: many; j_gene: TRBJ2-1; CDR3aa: CASSLDGNEQFF; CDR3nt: TGCGCCAGCAGCTTGGACGGGAATGAGCAGTTCTTC
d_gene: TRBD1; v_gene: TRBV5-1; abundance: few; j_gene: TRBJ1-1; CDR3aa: CASSYRQGRTLHTEAFF; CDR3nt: TGCGCCAGCAGCTACCGACAGGGCCGAACTCTTCACACTGAAGCTTTCTTT
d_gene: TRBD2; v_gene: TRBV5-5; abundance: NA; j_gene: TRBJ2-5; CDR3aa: CASSSWSPSGRVETQYF; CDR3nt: TGTGCCAGCAGCTCTTGGAGTCCTAGCGGGCGGGTGGAGACCCAGTACTTC